This paragraph reports one T cell receptor (beta chain). Antigen: not known. CDR3 length: 16 amino acids. The data are from a study of shared clonotypes between healthy human individuals. Study conclusions and caveats: Blood was the only sampled material, and tissue repertoires likely differ. Between a few donors, naive CD4 clonotypes were shared at a level of about 5%.

Authors' processing steps: For the immunoSEQ data, sequences were junction-only without quality scores, so filtering differed. The protocol was immunoSEQ multiplex PCR, while the TCRdb copy is restricted to in-frame clones and leaves out a portion. Clonal size and the V and J genes are those of that table, whereas D and trimming came from the DNA. Among about 960,000 clones listed, 76% were seen once. This receptor was obtained from a man younger than 30 in good health. The source material was memory CD4+ T cells sorted from blood. Noted subset: CD45RA-negative fraction. This chain connects TRBV12-1 to TRBJ2-1; the D call of TRBD1 is as the table states it, not checked on the DNA. TRBV12-1 constitutes a pseudogene. The CDR3 loop is CASTPPRSSSYNEQFF. Here the CDR3 DNA reads TGTGCCAGCACTCCCCCCAGGTCGAGCTCCTACAATGAGCAGTTCTTC.